Listed below are T cell receptor beta chains from one sample, sequenced in a study of blood T cells in healthy people across ages. TCRdb re-called the 5' RACE reads with MiXCR, one entry per CDR3 protein. The sample shows about 780,000 distinct CDR3 sequences, roughly 25% of them seen only once. In addition, the sample was reused for a study of T cells of mothers and their children.

The sample taken for sequencing was blood. Source of these receptors: a boy aged 5-17 years in good health. CDR3s include the opening cysteine and the closing phenylalanine or tryptophan.

J gene: TRBJ1-2; V gene: TRBV5-5; CDR3 length: 16; CDR3 protein: CASSPGTAATSYGYTF
J gene: TRBJ2-3; V gene: TRBV6-6; CDR3 length: 15; CDR3 protein: CASLPSGALTDTQYF
J gene: NA; V gene: TRBV7-3; CDR3 length: 14; CDR3 protein: CASSLSPAHYEQYF
J gene: TRBJ1-2; V gene: TRBV7-9; CDR3 length: 14; CDR3 protein: CASSSPGPDYGYTF
J gene: TRBJ2-5; V gene: TRBV28; CDR3 length: 13; CDR3 protein: CASSPRLPRAQYF
J gene: NA; V gene: TRBV28; CDR3 length: 18; CDR3 protein: CASSFPHSGQGGSYEQYF
J gene: NA; V gene: TRBV9; CDR3 length: 15; CDR3 protein: CASSVVGTRMETQYF
J gene: TRBJ2-5; V gene: TRBV5-5; CDR3 length: 17; CDR3 protein: CASRARPLQSGQETQYF
J gene: TRBJ2-7; V gene: TRBV12-3/TRBV12-4; CDR3 length: 14; CDR3 protein: CASSLGPLSYEQYF
J gene: TRBJ1-4; V gene: TRBV20-1; CDR3 length: 13; CDR3 protein: CSASWVEYEKLFF
J gene: TRBJ1-4; V gene: TRBV11-2; CDR3 length: 17; CDR3 protein: CASSFRVPSATNEKLFF
J gene: TRBJ1-4; V gene: TRBV10-3; CDR3 length: 16; CDR3 protein: CAISVTRQGGDEKLFF
J gene: TRBJ2-5; V gene: TRBV7-3; CDR3 length: 15; CDR3 protein: CASSPTGGGAETQYF
J gene: TRBJ2-4; V gene: TRBV19; CDR3 length: 13; CDR3 protein: CASSAPTGQIQYF
J gene: TRBJ2-7; V gene: TRBV6-6; CDR3 length: 12; CDR3 protein: CASRGTGVEQYF
J gene: TRBJ2-5; V gene: TRBV11-2; CDR3 length: 14; CDR3 protein: CASSFGTVQETQYF
J gene: TRBJ1-4; V gene: TRBV2; CDR3 length: 13; CDR3 protein: CASFPGTLEKLFF
J gene: TRBJ2-2; V gene: TRBV6-5; CDR3 length: 18; CDR3 protein: CASSSHLKAGVDTGELFF
J gene: TRBJ2-5; V gene: TRBV30; CDR3 length: 15; CDR3 protein: CAWGPGILTSETQYF
J gene: TRBJ2-2; V gene: TRBV30; CDR3 length: 14; CDR3 protein: CAWMRTSGRRELFF
J gene: TRBJ2-3; V gene: TRBV7-9; CDR3 length: 15; CDR3 protein: CASSQRTGRADTQYF
J gene: TRBJ1-2; V gene: TRBV7-9; CDR3 length: 12; CDR3 protein: CAIGASAYGYTF
J gene: TRBJ2-2; V gene: TRBV7-6; CDR3 length: 15; CDR3 protein: CASSLGGPLAGELFF
J gene: NA; V gene: TRBV2; CDR3 length: 12; CDR3 protein: CASSMSSYEQYF
J gene: NA; V gene: TRBV2; CDR3 length: 13; CDR3 protein: CASTPEGSGQQFF
J gene: TRBJ2-5; V gene: TRBV12-3/TRBV12-4; CDR3 length: 15; CDR3 protein: CASSSPAGARETQYF
J gene: TRBJ2-7; V gene: TRBV7-9; CDR3 length: 11; CDR3 protein: CASGRGHEQYF
J gene: TRBJ1-2; V gene: TRBV6-5; CDR3 length: 11; CDR3 protein: CASWTGQGYTF
J gene: TRBJ2-5; V gene: TRBV7-9; CDR3 length: 15; CDR3 protein: CASSLWTGRLETQYF
J gene: TRBJ1-4; V gene: TRBV4-1; CDR3 length: 15; CDR3 protein: CASTNPGTTNEKLFF
J gene: TRBJ2-5; V gene: TRBV28; CDR3 length: 15; CDR3 protein: CASSSGTRRPETQYF
J gene: TRBJ2-5; V gene: TRBV19; CDR3 length: 15; CDR3 protein: CASSIGGTTLETQYF
J gene: TRBJ1-1; V gene: TRBV29-1; CDR3 length: 13; CDR3 protein: CSVDGRANTEAFF
J gene: TRBJ1-2; V gene: TRBV3-1; CDR3 length: 15; CDR3 protein: CASSPGGRDPYGYTF
J gene: TRBJ2-5; V gene: TRBV7-3; CDR3 length: 13; CDR3 protein: CASSFGEGETQYF
J gene: TRBJ1-1; V gene: TRBV20-1; CDR3 length: 14; CDR3 protein: CSAREVGSNTEAFF
J gene: TRBJ2-1; V gene: TRBV20-1; CDR3 length: 15; CDR3 protein: CSADSPGLGGNEQFF
J gene: TRBJ2-1; V gene: TRBV24-1; CDR3 length: 16; CDR3 protein: CATSDFGRDIYNEQFF
J gene: TRBJ2-4; V gene: TRBV6-1; CDR3 length: 19; CDR3 protein: CASSAPSWDSWVDKNIQYF
J gene: TRBJ2-1; V gene: TRBV10-3; CDR3 length: 16; CDR3 protein: CAISDAETSSYNEQFF
J gene: TRBJ2-1; V gene: TRBV28; CDR3 length: 12; CDR3 protein: CASSSVRTEQFF
J gene: TRBJ2-1; V gene: TRBV27; CDR3 length: 12; CDR3 protein: CASSLGGEGQFF
J gene: TRBJ2-4; V gene: TRBV23-1; CDR3 length: 16; CDR3 protein: CASSQSGQAAKNIQYF
J gene: TRBJ2-1; V gene: TRBV2; CDR3 length: 12; CDR3 protein: CTSSESGNEQFF
J gene: TRBJ2-7; V gene: TRBV12-3/TRBV12-4; CDR3 length: 14; CDR3 protein: CVSSFFSSPCEQYF
J gene: TRBJ1-1; V gene: TRBV10-3; CDR3 length: 14; CDR3 protein: CAIYSGAGGLQAFF
J gene: TRBJ1-2; V gene: TRBV20-1; CDR3 length: 13; CDR3 protein: CSAGDRANYGYTF
J gene: TRBJ1-2; V gene: TRBV28; CDR3 length: 10; CDR3 protein: CASSDSDYTF
J gene: TRBJ2-5; V gene: TRBV3-1; CDR3 length: 14; CDR3 protein: CASSQARIRETQYF
J gene: TRBJ2-7; V gene: TRBV12-3/TRBV12-4; CDR3 length: 17; CDR3 protein: CASSPGLAGASAYEQYF
J gene: NA; V gene: TRBV4-1; CDR3 length: 16; CDR3 protein: CASSHPWPGVRETQYF
J gene: TRBJ2-1; V gene: TRBV12-3/TRBV12-4; CDR3 length: 11; CDR3 protein: CASTRSAEQFF
J gene: TRBJ2-7; V gene: TRBV6-5; CDR3 length: 13; CDR3 protein: CATRDRGPYEQYF